The present T cell receptor (beta chain) was sequenced within a study of blood T cell repertoires in COVID-19. This clone occurred once. Method: immunoSEQ multiplex PCR; TCRdb's copy keeps in-frame clones and lacks some. Of 150,000 to 200,000 clones listed, around 87% were seen once; the top ten hold approximately 12%. The V gene lost 3 bases and the J gene lost 4 bases, with 13 bases spanning the gap. From germline, CDR1 is SGHAT and CDR2 FQNNGV. This CDR3 region has 14 residues. Sample: peripheral blood. The TCR originated in a woman in her seventies with COVID-19, enrolled during active disease. The chain carries TRBV11-2 and TRBJ2-7; a possible D gene is TRBD2 (7 bases). CDR3 protein: CASSFLQGGYEQYF. DNA of the CDR3: TGTGCCAGCAGCTTCCTACAGGGAGGGTACGAGCAGTACTTC. The variable domain in full, completed from reference TRBV11-2 and TRBJ2-7, reads EAGVAQSPRYKIIEKRQSVAFWCNPISGHATLYWYQQILGQGPKLLIQFQNNGVVDDSQLPKDRFSAERLKGVDSTLKIQPAKLEDSAVYLCASSFLQGGYEQYFGPGTRLTVT.